These 9 T cell receptor beta chains came from one sample sequenced in a study of blood T cell repertoires in COVID-19. Repertoires were generated with immunoSEQ multiplex PCR, while TCRdb's copy carries only in-frame clones and drops some. This table holds fewer than 500,000 clones, about 90% found once. The sample taken for sequencing was peripheral blood. These receptors were taken from a man younger than 35 with COVID-19, enrolled during active disease.

The gene calls are TRBV29-1 and TRBJ2-1; 12 positions match TRBD1. The CDR3 consists of 15 residues. Germline V CDR1 and CDR2: SQVTM, ANQGSEA. The trim removed 5 bases at V and 5 bases at J, leaving 7 bases unmatched. As DNA, the CDR3 is TGCAGCGTTCTCCGGGACAGGGGGCTCGACAATGAGCAGTTCTTC. Protein sequence: CSVLRDRGLDNEQFF.

The chain combines TRBV29-1 with TRBJ2-1, with TRBD2 as a possible D gene (6 bases). The CDR3 contains 13 residues. Germline lookup yields CDR1 SQVTM and CDR2 ANQGSEA. The V end was cut by 8 bases, the J end by 3 bases, with 14 bases between. The CDR3 region has the DNA TGCAGCTCCGCCATGCGGGACTACAATGAGCAGTTCTTC. Amino acids: CSSAMRDYNEQFF.

The rearrangement uses TRBV5-5 and TRBJ2-3, with 13 bases matching TRBD2. The CDR3 has 16 residues. The junction had 4 bases not matched to a gene; V was cut back by 0 bases and J by 6 bases. Germline V gives CDR1 SGHKS, CDR2 YYEKEE (reference sequence). DNA for the CDR3: TGTGCCAGCAGCTTGGGGACTAGCGGGGGAAGGGATACGCAGTATTTT. It encodes CASSLGTSGGRDTQYF.

The CDR3 here is CASRRQATGELFF. Written as DNA, the CDR3 is TGTGCCAGCAGAAGACAGGCCACGGGGGAGCTGTTTTTT. The chain is built from TRBV28 and TRBJ2-2; D is possibly TRBD1 (6 bases). V was pared by 6 bases and J by 8 bases, with 13 bases between. The CDR3 spans 13 residues. CDR1 is MDHEN and CDR2 is SYDVKM in the germline V gene.

This chain connects TRBV6-1 to TRBJ1-6; D gene unclear. CDR3 length: 15 amino acids. Germline V gene data show CDR1 as MNHNS and CDR2 as SASEGT. Trimming removed 2 bases at V and 1 base at J, with 6 bases between. CDR3 DNA: TGTGCCAGCAGTGAACTTCTGTCCTATAATTCACCCCTCCACTTT. It translates to CASSELLSYNSPLHF.

As DNA, the CDR3 is TGTGCCAGCAGCCTAATACAGGGGACCACTGAAGCTTTCTTT. It codes for CASSLIQGTTEAFF. The rearrangement joins TRBV27 to TRBJ1-1; 7 nucleotides line up with TRBD1. Unmatched junction bases numbered 8, after V lost 6 bases and J lost 4 bases. CDR3 length: 14 amino acids. Germline CDR1 MNHEY, CDR2 SMNVEV (reference sequence).

This clone was found a few times. The chain is built from TRBV30 and TRBJ2-7; D might be TRBD1 (5 bases). The CDR3 is 11 amino acids. The V gene lost 2 bases and the J gene lost 9 bases, with 11 bases spanning the gap. Germline assignment: CDR1 GTSNPN and CDR2 SVGIG (reference sequence). The CDR3 protein is CAWSQGLGQYF. The DNA for the CDR3 is TGTGCCTGGAGTCAGGGTTTAGGGCAGTACTTC.

The rearrangement uses TRBV14 and TRBJ2-1; D possibly corresponds to TRBD2 (6 bases). This CDR3 has 14 amino acids. Germline loops: CDR1 SGHDN, CDR2 FVKESK. V lost 4 bases and J lost 4, with 11 bases in between. DNA of the CDR3: TGTGCCAGCAGCCCCCCGAGCGGGTACAATGAGCAGTTCTTC. Translated, it gives CASSPPSGYNEQFF.

The genes are TRBV6-5 and TRBJ1-2, with no clear D. Trimming cost V 8 bases and J 0 bases, with 7 bases left between them. Germline lookup yields CDR1 MNHEY and CDR2 SVGAGI. The CDR3 spans 12 residues. DNA for the CDR3: TGTGCCAGCGGCCAAGCTAACTATGGCTACACCTTC. It is translated as CASGQANYGYTF.